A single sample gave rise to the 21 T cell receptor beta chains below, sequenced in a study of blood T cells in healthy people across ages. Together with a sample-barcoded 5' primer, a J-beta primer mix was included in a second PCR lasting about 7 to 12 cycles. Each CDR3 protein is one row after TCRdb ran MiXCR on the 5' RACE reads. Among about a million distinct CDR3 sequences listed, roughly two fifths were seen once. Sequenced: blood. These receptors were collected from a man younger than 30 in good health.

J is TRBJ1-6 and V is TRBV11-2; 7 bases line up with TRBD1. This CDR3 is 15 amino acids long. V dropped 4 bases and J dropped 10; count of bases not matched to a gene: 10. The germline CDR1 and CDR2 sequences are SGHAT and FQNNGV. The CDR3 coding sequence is TGTGCCAGCAGCTCGACAGGGCCGAAAAGGTCACCCCTCCACTTT. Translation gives CASSSTGPKRSPLHF.

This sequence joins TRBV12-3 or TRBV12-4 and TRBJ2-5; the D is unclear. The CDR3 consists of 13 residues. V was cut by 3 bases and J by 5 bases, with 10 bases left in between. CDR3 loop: CASSFSLLETQYF. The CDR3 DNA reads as TGTGCCAGCAGTTTTTCTCTATTGGAGACCCAGTACTTC.

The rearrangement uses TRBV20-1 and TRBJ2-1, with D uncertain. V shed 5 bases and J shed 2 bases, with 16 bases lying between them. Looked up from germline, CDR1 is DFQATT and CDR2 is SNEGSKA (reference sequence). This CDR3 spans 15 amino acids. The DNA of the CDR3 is TGCAGTGCTGGCGACGTAGTTACCCCCTACAATGAGCAGTTCTTC. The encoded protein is CSAGDVVTPYNEQFF.

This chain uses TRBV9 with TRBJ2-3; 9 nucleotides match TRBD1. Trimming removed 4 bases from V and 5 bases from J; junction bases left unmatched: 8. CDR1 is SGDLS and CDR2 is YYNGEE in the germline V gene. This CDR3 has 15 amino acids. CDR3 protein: CASSLRDRVGDTQYF. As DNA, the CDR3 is TGTGCCAGCAGCCTCCGGGACAGGGTGGGAGATACGCAGTATTTT.

CDR3 bases: TGTGCCAGCAGGCCCCAGCATTTT. This translates into CASRPQHF. The gene calls are TRBV9 and TRBJ1-5; D remains ambiguous. This CDR3 comprises 8 residues. Germline CDR1 reads SGDLS; CDR2 reads YYNGEE. Trimming took 5 bases from V and 9 from J, leaving 0 bases between them.

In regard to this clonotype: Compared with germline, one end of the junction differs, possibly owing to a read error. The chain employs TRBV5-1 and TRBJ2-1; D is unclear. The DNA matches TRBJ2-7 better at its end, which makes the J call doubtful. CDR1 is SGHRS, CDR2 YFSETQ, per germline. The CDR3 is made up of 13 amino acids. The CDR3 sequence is CASSLGPYNEQYF. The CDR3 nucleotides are TGTGCCAGCAGCTTGGGCCCCTACAATGAGCAGTACTTC.

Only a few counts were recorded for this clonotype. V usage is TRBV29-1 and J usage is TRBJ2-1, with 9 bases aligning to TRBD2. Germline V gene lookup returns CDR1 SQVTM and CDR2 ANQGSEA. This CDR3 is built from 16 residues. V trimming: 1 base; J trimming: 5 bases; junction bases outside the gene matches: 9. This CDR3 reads CSVEAGLAALNNEQFF. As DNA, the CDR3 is TGCAGCGTTGAAGCGGGACTAGCAGCCCTAAACAATGAGCAGTTCTTC.

In DNA, the CDR3 is TGCAGTGCTAGAGAAGGGTTTTCCTACGAGCAGTACTTC. Encoded protein: CSAREGFSYEQYF. The chain has TRBV20-1 and TRBJ2-7, with D unclear. CDR1 and CDR2 from the germline V gene are DFQATT and SNEGSKA (reference sequence). Between the trimmed V and J ends, which lost 0 bases and 1 base, there was a span of 7 bases. CDR3 size: 13 residues.

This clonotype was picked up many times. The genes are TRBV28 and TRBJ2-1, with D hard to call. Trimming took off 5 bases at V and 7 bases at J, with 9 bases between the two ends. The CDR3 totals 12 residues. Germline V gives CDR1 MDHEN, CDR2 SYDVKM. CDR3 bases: TGTGCCAGCAGTACCAATAGTAATGAGCAGTTCTTC. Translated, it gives CASSTNSNEQFF.

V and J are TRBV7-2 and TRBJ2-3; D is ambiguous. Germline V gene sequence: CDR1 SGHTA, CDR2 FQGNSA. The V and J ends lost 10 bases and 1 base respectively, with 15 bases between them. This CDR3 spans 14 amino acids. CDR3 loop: CAIASLTGTDTQYF. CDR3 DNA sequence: TGTGCCATCGCTTCCTTAACGGGCACAGATACGCAGTATTTT. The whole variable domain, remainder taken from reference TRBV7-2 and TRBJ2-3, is GAGVSQSPSNKVTEKGKDVELRCDPISGHTALYWYRQSLGQGLEFLIYFQGNSAPDKSGLPSDRFSAERTGGSVSTLTIQRTQQEDSAVYLCAIASLTGTDTQYFGPGTRLTVL.

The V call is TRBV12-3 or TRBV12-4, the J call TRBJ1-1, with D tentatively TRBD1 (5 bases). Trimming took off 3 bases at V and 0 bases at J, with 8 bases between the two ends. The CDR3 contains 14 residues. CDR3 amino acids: CASSFRVMNTEAFF. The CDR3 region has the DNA TGTGCCAGCAGTTTCAGGGTAATGAACACTGAAGCTTTCTTT.

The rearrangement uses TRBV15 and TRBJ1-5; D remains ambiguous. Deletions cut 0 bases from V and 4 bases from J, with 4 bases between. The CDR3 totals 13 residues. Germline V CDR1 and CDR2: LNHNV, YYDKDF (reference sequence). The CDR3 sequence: CATSREGNQPQHF. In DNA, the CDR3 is TGTGCCACCAGCAGAGAGGGGAATCAGCCCCAGCATTTT.

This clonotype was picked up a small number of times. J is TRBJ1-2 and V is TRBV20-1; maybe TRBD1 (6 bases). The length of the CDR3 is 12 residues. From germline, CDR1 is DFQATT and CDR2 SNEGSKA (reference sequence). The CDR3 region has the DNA TGCAGGGCCGATACAGGGACGACAGGCTACACCTTC. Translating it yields CRADTGTTGYTF.

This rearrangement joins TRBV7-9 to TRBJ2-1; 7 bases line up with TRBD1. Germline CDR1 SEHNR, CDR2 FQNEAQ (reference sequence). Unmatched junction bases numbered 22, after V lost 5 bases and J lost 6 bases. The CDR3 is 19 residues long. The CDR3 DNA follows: TGTGCCAGCAGCCGGTATGACGACAGGGTATACATCACTTTCAATGAGCAGTTCTTC. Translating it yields CASSRYDDRVYITFNEQFF.

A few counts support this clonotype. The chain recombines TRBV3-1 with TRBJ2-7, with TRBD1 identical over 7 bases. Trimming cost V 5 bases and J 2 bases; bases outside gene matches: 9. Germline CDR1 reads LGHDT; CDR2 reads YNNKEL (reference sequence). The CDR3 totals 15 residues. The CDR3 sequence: CASSFHRGITYEQYF. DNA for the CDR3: TGTGCCAGCAGCTTCCACAGGGGTATAACCTACGAGCAGTACTTC.

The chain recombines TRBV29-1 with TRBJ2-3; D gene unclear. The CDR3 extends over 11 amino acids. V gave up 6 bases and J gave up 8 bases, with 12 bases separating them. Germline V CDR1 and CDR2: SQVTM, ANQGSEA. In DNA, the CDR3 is TGCAGCGTCCCCTCGAAGGGTACGCAGTATTTT. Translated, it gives CSVPSKGTQYF.

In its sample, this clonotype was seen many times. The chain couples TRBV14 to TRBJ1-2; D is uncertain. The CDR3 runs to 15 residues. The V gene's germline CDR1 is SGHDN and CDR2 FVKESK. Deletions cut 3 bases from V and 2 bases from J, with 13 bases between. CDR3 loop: CASSQTPGRNYGYTF. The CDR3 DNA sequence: TGTGCCAGCAGCCAGACGCCCGGCCGGAACTATGGCTACACCTTC.

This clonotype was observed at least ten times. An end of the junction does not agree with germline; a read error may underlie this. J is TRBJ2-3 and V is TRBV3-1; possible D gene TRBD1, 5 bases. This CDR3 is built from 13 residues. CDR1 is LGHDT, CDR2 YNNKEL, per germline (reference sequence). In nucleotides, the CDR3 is TGCGCCAGCAGCCAAGGGGTTACAGATACGCAGTATTTT. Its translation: CASSQGVTDTQYF.

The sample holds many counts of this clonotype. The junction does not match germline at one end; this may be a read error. The CDR3 nucleotides read TGTGCCAGCAGTTCAACTAGCGGGGGGGCCTACAATGAGCAGTTCTTC. Its protein product is CASSSTSGGAYNEQFF. The chain carries TRBV5-1 and TRBJ2-1, with 13 bases aligning to TRBD2. The CDR3 length is 16 residues. Per germline, CDR1 SGHRS and CDR2 YFSETQ.

CDR3 nucleotides: TGCAGTGCTAGAGATAAGGCGGGGGAGGAAACTAATGAAAAACTGTTTTTT. This codes for CSARDKAGEETNEKLFF. The V gene is TRBV20-1, the J gene TRBJ1-4; TRBD1 might be the D (5 bases). V lost 0 bases and J 1 base, leaving 15 bases between the germline ends. The CDR3 totals 17 residues. Germline CDR1 reads DFQATT; CDR2 reads SNEGSKA (reference sequence).

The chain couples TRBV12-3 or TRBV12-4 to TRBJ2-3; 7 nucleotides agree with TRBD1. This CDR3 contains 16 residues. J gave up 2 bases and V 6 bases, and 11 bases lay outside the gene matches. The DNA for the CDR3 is TGTGCCAGCAGCCCGGGACAGCCTATCGACACAGATACGCAGTATTTT. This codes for CASSPGQPIDTDTQYF.